The 3 T cell receptor beta chains listed next were all sequenced from one sample in a study of vaccination and CD4 T cells after COVID-19. Which antigens these TCRs recognize remains unknown. Treatment of the sample: roughly ten-day PBMC culture with coronavirus spike peptide pools or control peptides (ViraFEST assay). The Oncomine TCR Beta short-read assay was what sequenced the DNA obtained from cultured CD4+ T cells. Using its own MiXCR run on the PCR reads, TCRdb lists one record per CDR3 protein. Of about 15,000 distinct CDR3 sequences detected, roughly two fifths appear once; the ten largest clones hold roughly 5.3%. Sequenced here: CD4+ T cells from blood, cultured in vitro, sampled before SARS-CoV-2 vaccination. All receptors come from a human donor who had recovered from COVID-19.

The CDR3 loop is CASSQGSNSPLHF. The CDR3 DNA follows: TGTGCCAGCAGCCAGGGGAGTAATTCACCCCTCCACTTT. The chain joins TRBV6-1 to TRBJ1-6; possible D gene TRBD1, 6 bases. The CDR3 runs to 13 residues. CDR1 and CDR2 (germline): MNHNS, SASEGT. The V gene lost 6 bases and the J gene lost 6 bases, with 9 bases spanning the gap.

The chain employs TRBV6-1 and TRBJ2-1, with TRBD1 identical over 9 bases. V lost 7 bases, J lost 5 bases, and 6 bases stayed unmatched. The germline gives CDR1 MNHNS, CDR2 SASEGT. The CDR3 runs to 14 residues. The CDR3 protein is CASTGQGSNNEQFF. The CDR3 DNA reads as TGTGCCAGCACTGGACAGGGGAGTAACAATGAGCAGTTCTTC.

This clonotype has only a few counts. The chain carries TRBV2 and TRBJ1-2; D not certain. The V gene lost 1 base and the J gene lost 4 bases, with 13 bases spanning the gap. CDR1 and CDR2 (germline): SNHLY, FYNNEI. CDR3 length equals 15 residues. The CDR3 nucleotides are TGTGCCAGCAGTGAAGGTTTCGGACGGTCCTATGGCTACACCTTC. Protein: CASSEGFGRSYGYTF. Combining the CDR3 with reference TRBV2 and TRBJ1-2 gives the whole variable domain EPEVTQTPSHQVTQMGQEVILRCVPISNHLYFYWYRQILGQKVEFLVSFYNNEISEKSEIFDDQFSVERPDGSNFTLKIRSTKLEDSAMYFCASSEGFGRSYGYTFGSGTRLTVV.